One and the same sample provided the 28 T cell receptor beta chains below, sequenced in a study of beta chain features in type 1 diabetes (dated 2018 in TCRdb). The library was produced with the immunoSEQ multiplex PCR assay. The High Capacity cDNA Reverse Transcription Kit was used to reverse transcribe all of the isolated RNA, meaning that expressed TCRB transcripts were what got sequenced. TCRdb took this table from immuneACCESS and kept in-frame rearrangements with V and J called. Such tables lack part of the clones; where checked against another copy, unresolved V genes explain under half of the gap, and the rest is unexplained. This sample is represented by some 230,000 clones; over 8.5% of them were singletons. Under 0.035% of the sample goes to the ten largest clones. Material: naive CD4+ T cells from blood. In the paper's terms, the cell subset or site label means: true naive CD4+ T cells. The receptors here all came from a woman younger than 35 in good health.

This clone has more than one count but fewer than ten. The V and J genes are TRBV11-2 and TRBJ2-1; D is possibly TRBD1 (5 bases). V shed 6 bases and J shed 2 bases, with 11 bases lying between them. The CDR3 is 14 residues long. Germline V lookup: CDR1 SGHAT, CDR2 FQNNGV. In DNA, the CDR3 is TGTGCCAGCAGGGACCTAGGGGCCTACAATGAGCAGTTCTTC. Translation gives CASRDLGAYNEQFF.

This clone has just a few counts. This rearrangement joins TRBV5-1 to TRBJ2-1, with D possibly matching TRBD2 (6 bases). Per the germline V gene, CDR1 is SGHRS and CDR2 is YFSETQ. The CDR3 runs to 15 residues. Trimming removed 2 bases at V and 9 bases at J, with 18 bases between. In DNA form, the CDR3 reads TGCGCCAGCAGCTTCTCCCTGACCGGGCGGGGTGAGCAGTTCTTC. Protein: CASSFSLTGRGEQFF.

This clone was recorded a few times. The CDR3 region is CASSLEVLGSSYEQYF. In DNA, the CDR3 is TGTGCCAGCAGCTTAGAAGTTTTGGGCAGCTCCTACGAGCAGTACTTC. V gene TRBV11-2 combines with J gene TRBJ2-7; D remains unclear. The germline V and J ends were trimmed by 0 bases and 0 bases, with 12 bases remaining between them. Germline assignment: CDR1 SGHAT and CDR2 FQNNGV. The CDR3 has 16 residues.

The rearrangement joins TRBV6-5 to TRBJ2-1, with a weak D call TRBD2 (6 bases). The germline gives CDR1 MNHEY, CDR2 SVGAGI. This CDR3 has 15 amino acids. Trimming left V 0 bases short and J 7 bases short, with 13 bases between. CDR3 residues: CASSYSPGVGNEQFF. The CDR3 coding sequence is TGTGCCAGCAGTTACTCTCCGGGAGTGGGGAATGAGCAGTTCTTC.

This clone was found a few times. The V call is TRBV7-9, the J call TRBJ2-1; TRBD2 matches at 12 bases. This CDR3 is built from 18 residues. CDR1 is SEHNR and CDR2 is FQNEAQ in the germline V gene (reference sequence). Unmatched junction bases numbered 8, after V lost 4 bases and J lost 1 base. CDR3 amino acids: CASSSDGLAGWSYNEQFF. Here the CDR3 DNA reads TGTGCCAGCAGCTCCGACGGACTAGCGGGATGGTCCTACAATGAGCAGTTCTTC.

This clone was detected only a few times. The rearrangement links TRBV25-1 to TRBJ2-7; D is uncertain. The CDR3 runs to 14 residues. Per germline, CDR1 MGHDK and CDR2 SYGVNS. Trimming stripped 1 base from V and 2 bases from J, with 9 bases between. The CDR3 bases are TGTGCCAGCAGTGAATTGAACAAACCCTACGAGCAGTACTTC. Protein: CASSELNKPYEQYF.

This clone was detected only a few times. The J gene is TRBJ2-1, the V gene TRBV27, with 8 bases identical to TRBD2. Germline assignment: CDR1 MNHEY and CDR2 SMNVEV (reference sequence). Trimming took 7 bases from V and 7 from J; bases not matched to a gene: 18. The CDR3 runs to 17 residues. CDR3 in amino acids: CASTHHPTSGTSNEQFF. As DNA, the CDR3 is TGTGCCAGCACCCACCACCCCACTAGCGGTACTTCGAATGAGCAGTTCTTC.

There are a few counts of this clone. This rearrangement joins TRBV6-5 to TRBJ2-1; D may be TRBD1 (5 bases). V shed 6 bases and J shed 7 bases, with 7 bases lying between them. Germline CDR1 is MNHEY and CDR2 is SVGAGI. This CDR3 is 11 amino acids long. CDR3 sequence: CASRGRNEQFF. The DNA of the CDR3 is TGTGCCAGCAGGGGGCGGAATGAGCAGTTCTTC.

V is TRBV19 and J is TRBJ2-3; 7 bases are a match to TRBD2. V shed 3 bases and J 3 bases; nucleotides not matched to a gene: 9. The CDR3 loop spans 16 amino acids. The germline CDR1 and CDR2 sequences are LNHDA and SQIVND (reference sequence). The CDR3 coding sequence is TGTGCCAGTAGTATGTGGGGACTACAAAAAACAGATACGCAGTATTTT. As protein: CASSMWGLQKTDTQYF. Variable domain in full (rest from reference TRBV19 and TRBJ2-3): DGGITQSPKYLFRKEGQNVTLSCEQNLNHDAMYWYRQDPGQGLRLIYYSQIVNDFQKGDIAEGYSVSREKKESFPLTVTSAQKNPTAFYLCASSMWGLQKTDTQYFGPGTRLTVL.

V is TRBV19 and J is TRBJ2-1, with 10 bases aligning to TRBD2. Trimming cost V 1 base and J 3 bases; bases outside gene matches: 6. The CDR3 has 17 residues. The V gene's germline CDR1 is LNHDA and CDR2 SQIVND (reference sequence). CDR3 residues: CASSIALAGAGYNEQFF. CDR3 nucleotide sequence: TGTGCCAGTAGTATAGCCCTAGCGGGAGCCGGCTACAATGAGCAGTTCTTC.

V is TRBV7-3 and J is TRBJ2-6; TRBD2 might be the D (5 bases). Trimming shortened V by 4 bases and J by 2 bases, and 6 bases separated the two germline ends. Germline assignment: CDR1 SGHTA and CDR2 FQGTGA. The CDR3 spans 14 residues. The CDR3 sequence is CASSSGAGANVLTF. In nucleotides, the CDR3 is TGTGCCAGCAGCTCCGGGGCTGGGGCCAACGTCCTGACTTTC.

In its sample, this clone was seen many times. J is TRBJ2-7 and V is TRBV7-2; no firm D call. CDR1 is SGHTA, CDR2 FQGNSA, per germline. The CDR3 spans 14 residues. Between the trimmed V and J ends, which lost 1 base and 0 bases, there was a span of 7 bases. This chain's CDR3 is CASSLGHHSYEQYF. CDR3 sequence (DNA): TGTGCCAGCAGCTTAGGACACCACTCCTACGAGCAGTACTTC.

This clone has a handful of counts. The chain joins TRBV11-2 to TRBJ1-1; D not certain. The CDR3 is 14 amino acids. Germline V gene sequence: CDR1 SGHAT, CDR2 FQNNGV. V was shortened by 3 bases and J by 0 bases, with 8 bases between the two germline ends. CDR3 protein: CASSFSSMNTEAFF. CDR3 coding DNA: TGTGCCAGCAGCTTTAGTTCTATGAACACTGAAGCTTTCTTT. The complete variable domain, with remaining parts taken from reference TRBV11-2 and TRBJ1-1, reads EAGVAQSPRYKIIEKRQSVAFWCNPISGHATLYWYQQILGQGPKLLIQFQNNGVVDDSQLPKDRFSAERLKGVDSTLKIQPAKLEDSAVYLCASSFSSMNTEAFFGQGTRLTVV.

This clone was seen more than once but under ten times. The rearrangement joins TRBV7-6 to TRBJ1-2; D possibly corresponds to TRBD1 (5 bases). CDR1 and CDR2 from the germline V gene are SGHVS and FNYEAQ. The CDR3 consists of 12 residues. Trimming stripped 3 bases from V and 6 bases from J, with 8 bases between. This CDR3 reads CASSLGGDGYTF. The CDR3 coding sequence is TGTGCCAGCAGCTTGGGGGGGGATGGCTACACCTTC.

Only a few counts were recorded for this clone. The V and J genes are TRBV12-5 and TRBJ2-7, with D possibly matching TRBD2 (6 bases). The CDR3 totals 13 residues. The germline V and J ends were trimmed by 10 bases and 6 bases, with 19 bases remaining between them. Germline V gives CDR1 LGHNT, CDR2 FRNRAP. The CDR3 reads CATQPSVGGEQYF. In nucleotides, the CDR3 is TGTGCTACACAGCCCTCAGTCGGGGGCGAGCAGTACTTC.

V and J are TRBV5-4 and TRBJ1-5, with D perhaps matching TRBD1 (6 bases). Between the trimmed V and J ends, which lost 1 base and 4 bases, there was a span of 21 bases. Looked up from germline, CDR1 is SGHNT and CDR2 is YYREEE (reference sequence). CDR3 length: 18 residues. CDR3 in amino acids: CASSLNAWVYRENQPQHF. CDR3 nucleotide sequence: TGTGCCAGCAGCTTGAATGCCTGGGTTTACAGGGAGAATCAGCCCCAGCATTTT.

This clone came up a few times. V is TRBV4-1 and J is TRBJ1-2; 8 bases match TRBD1. Looked up from germline, CDR1 is MGHRA and CDR2 is YSYEKL. CDR3 size: 13 residues. V lost 1 base and J lost 6; bases outside the gene matches: 1. As DNA, the CDR3 is TGCGCCAGCAGCCAAGCAGGGGGCAATGGCTACACCTTC. It specifies CASSQAGGNGYTF.

The rearrangement links TRBV5-1 to TRBJ2-7; weak D call: TRBD2 (5 bases). This CDR3 contains 15 residues. In germline, CDR1 is SGHRS, CDR2 YFSETQ. With 4 bases removed from V and 2 bases from J, the gap between germline ends came to 16 bases. CDR3 protein: CASSLSDLNAYEQYF. The CDR3 DNA is TGCGCCAGCAGCCTGTCGGACTTAAATGCCTACGAGCAGTACTTC.

The rearrangement joins TRBV7-2 to TRBJ2-1, with 8 positions matching TRBD2. In germline, CDR1 is SGHTA, CDR2 FQGNSA. The CDR3 has 16 amino acids. V shed 1 base and J 7 bases; nucleotides not matched to a gene: 9. The CDR3 DNA sequence: TGTGCCAGCAGCTTAGAGCCTAGCGGGCCCTTGAATGAGCAGTTCTTC. Translating it yields CASSLEPSGPLNEQFF. Combining the CDR3 with reference TRBV7-2 and TRBJ2-1 gives the whole variable domain GAGVSQSPSNKVTEKGKDVELRCDPISGHTALYWYRQSLGQGLEFLIYFQGNSAPDKSGLPSDRFSAERTGGSVSTLTIQRTQQEDSAVYLCASSLEPSGPLNEQFFGPGTRLTVL.

This clone was seen more than once but under ten times. CDR3 sequence (DNA): TGTGCCAGCAGCACCGGGACAGCTAATGAAAAACTGTTTTTT. This codes for CASSTGTANEKLFF. The chain uses TRBV6-5 and TRBJ1-4; 7 bases align to TRBD1. The CDR3 loop spans 14 amino acids. With 6 bases clipped from V and 3 bases from J, the junction kept 4 bases outside the gene matches. Germline V lookup: CDR1 MNHEY, CDR2 SVGAGI.

The genes are TRBV5-1 and TRBJ2-7; TRBD1 aligns across 12 bases. CDR3 length equals 16 residues. Germline V gene lookup returns CDR1 SGHRS and CDR2 YFSETQ. The V gene end was trimmed by 1 base and the J gene end by 6 bases; junction bases not matched to a gene: 8. The CDR3 region is CASSLSIGTGGGEQYF. In DNA form, the CDR3 reads TGCGCCAGCAGCTTGTCGATCGGGACAGGGGGCGGCGAGCAGTACTTC.

This clone was counted only a few times. V and J are TRBV5-4 and TRBJ1-1; D is undetermined. The CDR3 consists of 13 residues. Germline V gives CDR1 SGHNT, CDR2 YYREEE (reference sequence). Trimming left V 4 bases short and J 0 bases short, with 7 bases between. The CDR3 nucleotides read TGTGCCAGCAGCCCGGGTATGAACACTGAAGCTTTCTTT. Translating gives CASSPGMNTEAFF.

This clone was observed a few times. This rearrangement joins TRBV15 to TRBJ1-1; D perhaps matches TRBD1 (6 bases). The CDR3 is 12 residues long. CDR1 is LNHNV, CDR2 YYDKDF, per germline (reference sequence). Trimming cost V 4 bases and J 4 bases, with 7 bases left between them. The DNA for the CDR3 is TGTGCCACCAGCAAGGACAGCACTGAAGCTTTCTTT. This sequence encodes CATSKDSTEAFF.

This rearrangement joins TRBV30 to TRBJ1-5; D remains unclear. The germline CDR1 and CDR2 sequences are GTSNPN and SVGIG (reference sequence). The CDR3 has 14 residues. Trimming took off 0 bases at V and 5 bases at J, with 11 bases between the two ends. The CDR3 is CAWSVRKGDQPQHF. The CDR3 DNA reads TGTGCCTGGAGTGTACGAAAGGGAGATCAGCCCCAGCATTTT. Complete variable domain (other parts from reference TRBV30 and TRBJ1-5): SQTIHQWPATLVQPVGSPLSLECTVEGTSNPNLYWYRQAAGRGLQLLFYSVGIGQISSEVPQNLSASRPQDRQFILSSKKLLLSDSGFYLCAWSVRKGDQPQHFGDGTRLSIL.

The chain links TRBV28 to TRBJ2-7; perhaps TRBD1 as D (6 bases). Trimming removed 8 bases from V and 6 bases from J, with 23 bases in between. CDR3 length: 15 residues. Germline CDR1 reads MDHEN; CDR2 reads SYDVKM. CDR3 residues: CASASGALSLGEQYF. The CDR3 DNA follows: TGTGCCAGCGCGTCAGGGGCGCTAAGCCTCGGCGAGCAGTACTTC.

V is TRBV18 and J is TRBJ1-1; D possibly corresponds to TRBD1 (6 bases). Germline loops: CDR1 KGHSH, CDR2 LQKENI. This CDR3 is 16 amino acids long. The V and J ends lost 3 bases and 4 bases respectively, with 18 bases between them. The CDR3 region is CASSPLPQGQGTEAFF. As DNA, the CDR3 is TGTGCCAGCTCACCCCTGCCGCAGGGGCAGGGCACTGAAGCTTTCTTT.

This chain uses TRBV2 with TRBJ2-5, with TRBD1 identical over 8 bases. V lost 4 bases to trimming and J lost 5 bases; unmatched junction nucleotides: 6. The CDR3 extends over 14 amino acids. Germline V gene data show CDR1 as SNHLY and CDR2 as FYNNEI. CDR3 bases: TGTGCCAGCAGTGCCGACAGGGGCATGGAGACCCAGTACTTC. The encoded protein is CASSADRGMETQYF.

This clone was recorded a few times. The chain combines TRBV19 with TRBJ1-1; tentatively, D is TRBD1 (5 bases). CDR1 is LNHDA and CDR2 is SQIVND in the germline V gene (reference sequence). V lost 7 bases, J lost 7 bases, and 22 bases lay in between. The CDR3 loop spans 15 amino acids. The CDR3 DNA reads as TGTGCCAGTAATGCTATGGGCTCAGGGCGCGGTGAAGCTTTCTTT. Translating it yields CASNAMGSGRGEAFF. Together with reference TRBV19 and TRBJ1-1, the CDR3 gives the full variable domain: DGGITQSPKYLFRKEGQNVTLSCEQNLNHDAMYWYRQDPGQGLRLIYYSQIVNDFQKGDIAEGYSVSREKKESFPLTVTSAQKNPTAFYLCASNAMGSGRGEAFFGQGTRLTVV.